The clone carrying this T cell receptor (beta chain) occurred a few times. Its matching antigen is unknown. TCRdb recomputed calls from the RT-PCR reads with MiXCR, one row per CDR3 protein. The sample shows more than 600,000 distinct CDR3 sequences, approximately 17% of them seen only once. The data are from a study of response to subunit inactivated influenza vaccine. The germline V and J ends were trimmed by 1 base and 1 base, with 12 bases remaining between them. The CDR3 contains 17 residues. Germline V lookup: CDR1 SGHDT, CDR2 YYEEEE. Overall study results and limits: T cells newly recruited by each seasonal influenza vaccination are few, the authors suggested.

The sequencing used PBMCs from blood, collected more than 4 days after vaccination. This sequence was found in a man aged 50 or older who received an inactivated influenza vaccine. This chain connects TRBV5-6 to TRBJ2-6; D gene ambiguous. CDR3 protein: CASSLRVDKSGANVLTF. The CDR3 region has the DNA TGTGCCAGCAGCTTGCGGGTTGACAAATCTGGGGCCAACGTCCTGACTTTC.